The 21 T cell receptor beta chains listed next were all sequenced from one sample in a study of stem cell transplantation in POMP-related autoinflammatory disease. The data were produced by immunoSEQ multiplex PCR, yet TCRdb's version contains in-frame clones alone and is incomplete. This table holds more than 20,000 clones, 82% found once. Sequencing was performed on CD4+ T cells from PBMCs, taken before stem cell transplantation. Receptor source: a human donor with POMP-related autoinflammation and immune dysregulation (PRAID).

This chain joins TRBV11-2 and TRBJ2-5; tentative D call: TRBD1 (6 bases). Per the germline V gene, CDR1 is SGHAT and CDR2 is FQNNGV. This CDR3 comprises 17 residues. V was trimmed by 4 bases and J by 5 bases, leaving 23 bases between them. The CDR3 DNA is TGTGCCAGCAGCTCCACTACTTACACAGGGATTGGGGAGACCCAGTACTTC. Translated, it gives CASSSTTYTGIGETQYF. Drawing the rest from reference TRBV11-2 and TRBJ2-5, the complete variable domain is EAGVAQSPRYKIIEKRQSVAFWCNPISGHATLYWYQQILGQGPKLLIQFQNNGVVDDSQLPKDRFSAERLKGVDSTLKIQPAKLEDSAVYLCASSSTTYTGIGETQYFGPGTRLLVL.

Written as DNA, the CDR3 is TGTGCCAGCAGCTTGGCCTTGGGGGGAGGTGGCTACGAGCAGTACTTC. Amino acid sequence: CASSLALGGGGYEQYF. This chain joins TRBV5-6 and TRBJ2-7, with D possibly TRBD2 on 6 matching bases. Germline V gene data show CDR1 as SGHDT and CDR2 as YYEEEE. The CDR3 has 16 amino acids. Trimming removed 0 bases at V and 3 bases at J, with 16 bases between.

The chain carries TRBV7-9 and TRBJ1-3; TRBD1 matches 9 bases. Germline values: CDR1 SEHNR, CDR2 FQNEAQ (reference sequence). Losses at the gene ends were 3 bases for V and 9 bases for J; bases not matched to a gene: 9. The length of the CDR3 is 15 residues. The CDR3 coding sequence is TGTGCCAGCAGCTTTACTCGGGACAGGGTTATCACCATATATTTT. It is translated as CASSFTRDRVITIYF.

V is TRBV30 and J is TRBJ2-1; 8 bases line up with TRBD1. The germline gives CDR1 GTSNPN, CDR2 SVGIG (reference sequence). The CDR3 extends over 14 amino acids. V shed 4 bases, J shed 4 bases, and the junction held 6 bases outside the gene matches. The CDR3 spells CAWTRTGPYNEQFF. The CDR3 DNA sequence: TGTGCCTGGACACGGACAGGGCCTTACAATGAGCAGTTCTTC.

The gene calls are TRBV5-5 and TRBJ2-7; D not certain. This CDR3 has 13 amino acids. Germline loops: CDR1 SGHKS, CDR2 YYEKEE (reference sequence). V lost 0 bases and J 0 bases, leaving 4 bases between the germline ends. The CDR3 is CASSLGISYEQYF. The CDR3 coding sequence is TGTGCCAGCAGCTTGGGGATCTCCTACGAGCAGTACTTC.

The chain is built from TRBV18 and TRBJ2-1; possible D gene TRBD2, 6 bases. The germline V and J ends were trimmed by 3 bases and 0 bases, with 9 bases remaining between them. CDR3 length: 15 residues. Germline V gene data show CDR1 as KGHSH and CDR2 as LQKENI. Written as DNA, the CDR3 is TGTGCCAGCTCACCCCAGCGGGCCTCCTACAATGAGCAGTTCTTC. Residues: CASSPQRASYNEQFF.

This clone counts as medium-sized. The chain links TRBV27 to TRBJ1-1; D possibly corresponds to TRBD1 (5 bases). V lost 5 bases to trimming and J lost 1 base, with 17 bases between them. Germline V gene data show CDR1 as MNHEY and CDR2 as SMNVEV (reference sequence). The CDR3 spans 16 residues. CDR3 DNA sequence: TGTGCCAGCAGTGTAAAGGCAGGGTTGAGGAACACTGAAGCTTTCTTT. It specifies CASSVKAGLRNTEAFF.

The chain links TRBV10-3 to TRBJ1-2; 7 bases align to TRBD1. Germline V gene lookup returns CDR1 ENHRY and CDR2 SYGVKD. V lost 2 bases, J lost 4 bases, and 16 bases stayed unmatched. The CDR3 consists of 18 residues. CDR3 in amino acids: CAISEVEGAYLSTYGYTF. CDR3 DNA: TGTGCCATCAGTGAGGTTGAGGGGGCCTATCTTTCCACCTATGGCTACACCTTC.

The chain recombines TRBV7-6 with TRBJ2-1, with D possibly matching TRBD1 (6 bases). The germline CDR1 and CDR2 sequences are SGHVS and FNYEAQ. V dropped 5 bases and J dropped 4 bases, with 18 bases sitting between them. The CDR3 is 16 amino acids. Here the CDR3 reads CASSGIQGRAYNEQFF. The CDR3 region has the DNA TGTGCCAGCAGCGGGATACAGGGAAGGGCTTACAATGAGCAGTTCTTC. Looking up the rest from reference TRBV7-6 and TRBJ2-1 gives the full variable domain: GAGVSQSPRYKVTKRGQDVALRCDPISGHVSLYWYRQALGQGPEFLTYFNYEAQQDKSGLPNDRFSAERPEGSISTLTIQRTEQRDSAMYRCASSGIQGRAYNEQFFGPGTRLTVL.

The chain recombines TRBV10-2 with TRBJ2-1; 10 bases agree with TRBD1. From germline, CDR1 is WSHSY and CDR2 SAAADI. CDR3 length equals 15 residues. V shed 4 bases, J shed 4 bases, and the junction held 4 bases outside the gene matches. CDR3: CASSGQGAEYNEQFF. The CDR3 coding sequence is TGCGCCAGCAGTGGACAGGGGGCGGAATACAATGAGCAGTTCTTC.

CDR3 protein: CASSPGGGRGPDTQYF. Here the CDR3 DNA reads TGTGCCAGCAGCCCGGGGGGGGGCAGGGGCCCAGATACGCAGTATTTT. The chain combines TRBV5-4 with TRBJ2-3, with TRBD2 identical over 8 bases. Germline assignment: CDR1 SGHNT and CDR2 YYREEE (reference sequence). The trim removed 4 bases at V and 4 bases at J, leaving 11 bases unmatched. The CDR3 is 16 residues long. Filled out from reference TRBV5-4 and TRBJ2-3, the complete variable domain reads ETGVTQSPTHLIKTRGQQVTLRCSSQSGHNTVSWYQQALGQGPQFIFQYYREEENGRGNFPPRFSGLQFPNYSSELNVNALELDDSALYLCASSPGGGRGPDTQYFGPGTRLTVL.

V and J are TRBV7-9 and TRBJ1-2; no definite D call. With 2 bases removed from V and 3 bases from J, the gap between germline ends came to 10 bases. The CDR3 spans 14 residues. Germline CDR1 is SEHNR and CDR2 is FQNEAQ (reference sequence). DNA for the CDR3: TGTGCCAGCAGCTTAAAGGACGTCTACTATGGCTACACCTTC. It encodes CASSLKDVYYGYTF.

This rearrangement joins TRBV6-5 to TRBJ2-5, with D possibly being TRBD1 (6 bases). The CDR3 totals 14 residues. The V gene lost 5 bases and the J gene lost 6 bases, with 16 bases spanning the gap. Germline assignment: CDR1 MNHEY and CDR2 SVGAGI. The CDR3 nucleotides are TGTGCCAGCAGTGAGGACTCCGGGACACAGACCCAGTACTTC. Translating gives CASSEDSGTQTQYF.

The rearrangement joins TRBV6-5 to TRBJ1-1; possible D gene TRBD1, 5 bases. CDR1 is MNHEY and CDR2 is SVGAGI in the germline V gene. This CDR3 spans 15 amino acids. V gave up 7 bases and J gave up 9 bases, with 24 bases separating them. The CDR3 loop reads CASIEIRGTGPQAFF. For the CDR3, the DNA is TGTGCCAGCATCGAAATCCGGGGGACGGGCCCTCAAGCTTTCTTT.

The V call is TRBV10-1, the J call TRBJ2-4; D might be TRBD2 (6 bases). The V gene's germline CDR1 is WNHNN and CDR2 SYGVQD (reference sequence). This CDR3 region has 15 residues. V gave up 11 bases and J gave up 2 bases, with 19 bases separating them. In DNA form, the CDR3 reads TGCGCCCTCAAGTCGGGAGAAGGGTCCAAAAACATTCAGTACTTC. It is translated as CALKSGEGSKNIQYF.

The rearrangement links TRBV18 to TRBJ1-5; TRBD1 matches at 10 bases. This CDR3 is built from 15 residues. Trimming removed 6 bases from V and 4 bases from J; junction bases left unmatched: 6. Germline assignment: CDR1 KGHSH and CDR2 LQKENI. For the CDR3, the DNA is TGTGCCAGCTCCCCCGGGACAGGGGCAAATCAGCCCCAGCATTTT. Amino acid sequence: CASSPGTGANQPQHF.

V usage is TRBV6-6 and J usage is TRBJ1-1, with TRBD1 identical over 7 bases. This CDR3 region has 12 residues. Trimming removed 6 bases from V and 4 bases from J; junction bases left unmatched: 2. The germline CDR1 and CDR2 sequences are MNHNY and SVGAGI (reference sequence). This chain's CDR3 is CASRGTATEAFF. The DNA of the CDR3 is TGTGCCAGCAGAGGGACAGCCACTGAAGCTTTCTTT.

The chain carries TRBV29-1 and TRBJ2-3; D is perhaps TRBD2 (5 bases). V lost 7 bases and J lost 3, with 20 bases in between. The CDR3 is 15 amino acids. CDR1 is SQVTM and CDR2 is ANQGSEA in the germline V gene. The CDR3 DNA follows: TGCAGCGCCTCGCGGGCCCACGAGGGTACAGATACGCAGTATTTT. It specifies CSASRAHEGTDTQYF.

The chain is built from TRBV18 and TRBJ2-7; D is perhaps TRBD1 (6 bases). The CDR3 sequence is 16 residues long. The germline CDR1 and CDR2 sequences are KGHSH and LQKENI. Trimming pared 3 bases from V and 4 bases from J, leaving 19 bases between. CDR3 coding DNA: TGTGCCAGCTCACCCGGACAGCGTGCCCCCGTATACGAGCAGTACTTC. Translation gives CASSPGQRAPVYEQYF.

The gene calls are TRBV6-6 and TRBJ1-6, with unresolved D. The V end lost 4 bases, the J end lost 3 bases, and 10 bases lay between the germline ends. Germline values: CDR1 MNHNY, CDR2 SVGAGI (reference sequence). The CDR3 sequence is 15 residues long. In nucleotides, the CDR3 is TGTGCCAGCAGTTTTCGGACCGTCTATAATTCACCCCTCCACTTT. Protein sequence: CASSFRTVYNSPLHF.

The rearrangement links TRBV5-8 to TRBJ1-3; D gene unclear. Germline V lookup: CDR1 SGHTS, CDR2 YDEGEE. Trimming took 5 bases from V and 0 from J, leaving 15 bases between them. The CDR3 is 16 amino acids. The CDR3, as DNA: TGTGCCAGCAGTAGGCCAAGGACTCTCTCTGGAAACACCATATATTTT. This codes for CASSRPRTLSGNTIYF. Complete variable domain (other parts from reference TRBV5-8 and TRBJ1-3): EAGVTQSPTHLIKTRGQQATLRCSPISGHTSVYWYQQALGLGLQFLLWYDEGEERNRGNFPPRFSGRQFPNYSSELNVNALELEDSALYLCASSRPRTLSGNTIYFGEGSWLTVV.